The next 20 T cell receptor beta chains were all read from a single sample in a study of Ad26.COV2.S vaccination and SARS-CoV-2 variants (dated by TCRdb to 2020 to 2022). Receptors were amplified or captured by the immunoSEQ multiplex PCR assay. Held by TCRdb, this immuneACCESS table contains in-frame sequences only and omits some clones. Under half of the omission traces to an unresolved V gene where checked; the cause of the rest is unknown. In all, the sample holds about half a million clones, and about nine tenths of those were seen once. The ten largest account for 1.5% to 2% of the sample. The treatment or condition label here, explained by the study, means: about 20 received Ad26.COV2.S at low or high dose, single or two shots; about 5 received placebo; per-sample allocation not given. Repertoires of vaccine and placebo recipients were sequenced from samples collected on day 63 after the first injection.

Sequenced material: peripheral blood, taken in a trial of Ad26.COV2.S vaccine versus placebo. These receptors originate from a person between 18 and 59 years old who received the Ad26.COV2.S COVID-19 vaccine or a placebo.

J is TRBJ1-3 and V is TRBV7-2; D gene uncertain. Germline V CDR1 and CDR2: SGHTA, FQGNSA. The V end was cut by 4 bases, the J end by 0 bases, with 10 bases between. The length of the CDR3 is 15 residues. In DNA, the CDR3 is TGTGCCAGCAGCTCGATGTTTGGCTCTGGAAACACCATATATTTT. The encoded protein is CASSSMFGSGNTIYF.

The V gene is TRBV7-9, the J gene TRBJ1-1, with D uncertain. V dropped 6 bases and J dropped 6 bases, with 11 bases sitting between them. The CDR3 has 12 residues. The germline V gene has CDR1 SEHNR and CDR2 FQNEAQ (reference sequence). The CDR3 nucleotides read TGTGCCAGCAGAGCAAACGAACCTGAAGCTTTCTTT. As protein: CASRANEPEAFF.

The rearrangement links TRBV12-3 or TRBV12-4 to TRBJ1-1; tentative D call: TRBD1 (5 bases). V gave up 2 bases and J gave up 12 bases, with 16 bases separating them. There are 13 residues in the CDR3. Here the CDR3 reads CASSLWRGLSTFF. The CDR3 nucleotides read TGTGCCAGCAGTTTATGGAGGGGCCTCTCAACTTTCTTT.

V is TRBV7-3 and J is TRBJ2-1; TRBD1 or TRBD2 may be the D gene (5 bases each). Trimming removed 1 base at V and 6 bases at J, with 13 bases between. This CDR3 is 15 amino acids long. The germline V gene has CDR1 SGHTA and CDR2 FQGTGA. CDR3 sequence reads: CASSLIGGDSNEQFF. Written as DNA, the CDR3 is TGTGCCAGCAGCTTAATTGGGGGAGACAGCAATGAGCAGTTCTTC.

This clone was detected a few times. This chain uses TRBV3-1 (or the pseudogene TRBV3-2) with TRBJ1-1, with D unresolved. V was shortened by 1 base and J by 3 bases, with 3 bases between the two germline ends. The CDR3 has 12 residues. Germline V gives CDR1 LGHDT, CDR2 YNNKEL (reference sequence). The CDR3: CASSQVYTEAFF. CDR3 DNA: TGTGCCAGCAGCCAAGTCTACACTGAAGCTTTCTTT.

CDR3 sequence reads: CASKGRGWDEQFF. CDR3 nucleotide sequence: TGTGCCAGCAAAGGCAGGGGCTGGGATGAGCAGTTCTTC. The chain recombines TRBV6-5 with TRBJ2-1; perhaps TRBD1 as D (6 bases). Germline-derived CDR1 and CDR2 are MNHEY and SVGAGI. This CDR3 is 13 amino acids long. The germline V and J ends were trimmed by 7 bases and 8 bases, with 15 bases remaining between them.

The chain uses TRBV19 and TRBJ2-2; D gene ambiguous. V lost 3 bases to trimming and J lost 6 bases, with 8 bases between them. The germline CDR1 and CDR2 sequences are LNHDA and SQIVND (reference sequence). The length of the CDR3 is 13 residues. The CDR3 DNA reads as TGTGCCAGTAGTATTGTTAGGGCCGGGGAGCTGTTTTTT. It yields the protein CASSIVRAGELFF.

This clone was detected once. The chain is built from TRBV13 and TRBJ2-3; D may be TRBD1 or TRBD2 (5 bases each). CDR3 length: 16 residues. V was clipped by 0 bases and J by 8 bases, with 18 bases between them. Germline CDR1 reads PRHDT; CDR2 reads FYEKMQ (reference sequence). The CDR3 nucleotides are TGTGCCAGCAGCTTAGGCCGAGGGGCAGGAATCGGTACGCAGTATTTT. Its protein is CASSLGRGAGIGTQYF.

This chain connects TRBV6-5 to TRBJ2-1, with 9 bases lining up with TRBD2. Losses at the gene ends were 5 bases for V and 5 bases for J; bases not matched to a gene: 7. Per the germline V gene, CDR1 is MNHEY and CDR2 is SVGAGI. The CDR3 is 15 amino acids. CDR3 nucleotides: TGTGCCAGCAGTCGGAGCGGGAGGTCCAACAATGAGCAGTTCTTC. This codes for CASSRSGRSNNEQFF.

The rearrangement uses TRBV7-2 and TRBJ2-5; D call uncertain. The CDR3 covers 14 residues. V shed 5 bases and J shed 7 bases, with 17 bases lying between them. The V gene's germline CDR1 is SGHTA and CDR2 FQGNSA. In nucleotides, the CDR3 is TGTGCCAGCAGCCGTCTGACCGAAAGTGGGACCCAGTACTTC. Amino acids: CASSRLTESGTQYF.

The chain is built from TRBV9 and TRBJ2-6; D gene ambiguous. The CDR3 length is 13 residues. Germline V CDR1 and CDR2: SGDLS, YYNGEE. V lost 4 bases, J lost 2 bases, and 4 bases lay in between. The CDR3 nucleotides read TGTGCCAGCAGCTCCACTGGGGCCAACGTCCTGACTTTC. Translated: CASSSTGANVLTF.

The chain recombines TRBV6-5 with TRBJ2-7, with 10 bases identical to TRBD1. The germline V gene encodes CDR1 MNHEY and CDR2 SVGAGI. The V gene end was trimmed by 0 bases and the J gene end by 4 bases; junction bases not matched to a gene: 3. CDR3 length: 15 amino acids. CDR3 DNA: TGTGCCAGCAGTTACTCGACAGGGGGCCCGTACGAGCAGTACTTC. The encoded protein is CASSYSTGGPYEQYF.

This chain links TRBV7-3 with TRBJ1-1; no firm D call. The germline V gene encodes CDR1 SGHTA and CDR2 FQGTGA. The V end was cut by 2 bases, the J end by 4 bases, with 8 bases between. The CDR3 is made up of 13 amino acids. The CDR3 coding sequence is TGTGCCAGCAGCTTAGGAAGCGGCACTGAAGCTTTCTTT. Encoded protein: CASSLGSGTEAFF.

CDR3 sequence (DNA): TGTGCCAGCAGCTTATCGGGACATTACGAGCAGTACTTC. This codes for CASSLSGHYEQYF. The chain is built from TRBV7-2 and TRBJ2-7; D perhaps matches TRBD1 (6 bases). Germline V CDR1 and CDR2: SGHTA, FQGNSA. The germline V and J ends were trimmed by 2 bases and 4 bases, with 9 bases remaining between them. The CDR3 consists of 13 residues. The variable domain in full, completed from reference TRBV7-2 and TRBJ2-7, reads GAGVSQSPSNKVTEKGKDVELRCDPISGHTALYWYRQSLGQGLEFLIYFQGNSAPDKSGLPSDRFSAERTGGSVSTLTIQRTQQEDSAVYLCASSLSGHYEQYFGPGTRLTVT.

The V gene is TRBV2, the J gene TRBJ2-1; 8 bases match TRBD2. V was pared by 5 bases and J by 7 bases, with 10 bases of the junction left unmatched. The CDR3 length is 15 residues. The V gene's germline CDR1 is SNHLY and CDR2 FYNNEI. This chain's CDR3 is CASSQSGSGGNEQFF. The DNA of the CDR3 is TGTGCCAGCAGTCAAAGCGGGAGCGGCGGAAATGAGCAGTTCTTC.

The chain combines TRBV27 with TRBJ2-3; TRBD1 might be the D (5 bases). V was clipped by 6 bases and J by 5 bases, with 18 bases between them. CDR3 length: 15 amino acids. CDR1 and CDR2 from the germline V gene are MNHEY and SMNVEV (reference sequence). The CDR3 sequence is CASRPRRQGGDTQYF. Written as DNA, the CDR3 is TGTGCCAGCAGACCCAGAAGGCAGGGCGGAGATACGCAGTATTTT.

This clone was seen just once. This chain connects TRBV18 to TRBJ2-7; D perhaps matches TRBD1 (5 bases). The CDR3 contains 12 residues. V lost 4 bases, J lost 3 bases, and 7 bases lay in between. Germline CDR1 KGHSH, CDR2 LQKENI. CDR3 sequence: CASSLDSYEQYF. As DNA, the CDR3 is TGTGCCAGCTCACTAGACAGCTACGAGCAGTACTTC.

The genes are TRBV4-2 and TRBJ2-1; unclear D gene. CDR3 length: 14 amino acids. Deletions cut 4 bases from V and 5 bases from J, with 12 bases between. Germline V lookup: CDR1 LGHNA, CDR2 YNFKEQ. CDR3 amino acids: CASSPESRHNEQFF. CDR3 nucleotides: TGTGCCAGCAGCCCTGAGAGTAGGCACAATGAGCAGTTCTTC.

The rearrangement joins TRBV19 to TRBJ2-1; 7 bases are shared with TRBD2. This CDR3 has 16 amino acids. Germline CDR1 reads LNHDA; CDR2 reads SQIVND (reference sequence). The ends lost 3 bases at V and 7 bases at J; junction bases unmatched: 12. Here the CDR3 DNA reads TGTGCCAGTAGTATTACTATATGGGCGGGAGAAAATGAGCAGTTCTTC. This codes for CASSITIWAGENEQFF. Combining the CDR3 with reference TRBV19 and TRBJ2-1 gives the whole variable domain DGGITQSPKYLFRKEGQNVTLSCEQNLNHDAMYWYRQDPGQGLRLIYYSQIVNDFQKGDIAEGYSVSREKKESFPLTVTSAQKNPTAFYLCASSITIWAGENEQFFGPGTRLTVL.

V gene TRBV5-1 combines with J gene TRBJ2-3, with 14 positions matching TRBD2. The CDR3 is 20 residues long. With 3 bases clipped from V and 0 bases from J, the junction kept 12 bases outside the gene matches. The germline V gene has CDR1 SGHRS and CDR2 YFSETQ. In nucleotides, the CDR3 is TGCGCCAGCAGCTCTCCAAACCAGACTAGCGGGGGGGCTAGCACAGATACGCAGTATTTT. Residues: CASSSPNQTSGGASTDTQYF.